This T cell receptor beta chain was identified during a study of blood T cell repertoires in COVID-19. The CDR3 is 11 amino acids. Germline lookup yields CDR1 KGHDR and CDR2 SFDVKD. V lost 9 bases to trimming and J lost 1 base, with 2 bases between them. In the source study's methods: Nucleated cell counts were estimated from reference gene primer amplification. Method: immunoSEQ multiplex PCR; TCRdb's copy keeps in-frame clones and lacks some. V and J calls and clone size are copied from that table; D and trimming were computed from the DNA. Of a few hundred thousand clones in the sample, about 89% were seen once.

The sample comprised peripheral blood. This chain links TRBV24-1 with TRBJ2-2; D is ambiguous. The TCR originated in a woman aged 50 to 60 who had recovered from COVID-19. As DNA, the CDR3 is TGTGCCACCCGGAACACCGGGGAGCTGTTTTTT. Encoded protein: CATRNTGELFF.